This T cell receptor (beta chain) was profiled in a study of blood T cell repertoires in COVID-19. Sequenced by immunoSEQ multiplex PCR; TCRdb stores in-frame clones only, minus some. The sample lists about 390,000 clones; approximately 90% were seen once. The sequencing input was PBMCs or T cells enriched from blood (not recorded which). This clonotype was sampled from a woman aged 50 to 60 who had recovered from COVID-19.

CDR3 nucleotides: TGTGCCAGCGGACTAGCGGGGTCGGGAGAGACCCAGTACTTC. As protein: CASGLAGSGETQYF. The J gene is TRBJ2-5, the V gene TRBV2, with TRBD2 matching 12 bases. Losses at the gene ends were 8 bases for V and 4 bases for J; bases not matched to a gene: 5. CDR3 size: 14 residues. From germline, CDR1 is SNHLY and CDR2 FYNNEI.